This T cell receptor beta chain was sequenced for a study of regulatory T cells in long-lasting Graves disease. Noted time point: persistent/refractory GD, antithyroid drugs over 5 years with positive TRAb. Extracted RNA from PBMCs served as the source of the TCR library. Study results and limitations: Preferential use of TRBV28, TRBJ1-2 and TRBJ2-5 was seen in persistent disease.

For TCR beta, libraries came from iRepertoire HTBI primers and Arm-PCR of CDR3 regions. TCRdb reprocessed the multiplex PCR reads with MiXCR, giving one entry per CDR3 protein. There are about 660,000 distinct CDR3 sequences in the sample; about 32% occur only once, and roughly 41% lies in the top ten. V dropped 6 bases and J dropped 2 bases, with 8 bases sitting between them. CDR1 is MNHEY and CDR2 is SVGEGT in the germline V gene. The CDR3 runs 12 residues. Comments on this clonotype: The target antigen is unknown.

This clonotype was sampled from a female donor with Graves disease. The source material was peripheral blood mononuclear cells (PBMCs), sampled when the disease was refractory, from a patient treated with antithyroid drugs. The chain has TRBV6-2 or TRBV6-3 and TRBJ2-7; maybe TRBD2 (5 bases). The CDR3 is CASRPTTYEQYF. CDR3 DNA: TGTGCCAGCAGGCCGACTACCTACGAGCAGTACTTC.